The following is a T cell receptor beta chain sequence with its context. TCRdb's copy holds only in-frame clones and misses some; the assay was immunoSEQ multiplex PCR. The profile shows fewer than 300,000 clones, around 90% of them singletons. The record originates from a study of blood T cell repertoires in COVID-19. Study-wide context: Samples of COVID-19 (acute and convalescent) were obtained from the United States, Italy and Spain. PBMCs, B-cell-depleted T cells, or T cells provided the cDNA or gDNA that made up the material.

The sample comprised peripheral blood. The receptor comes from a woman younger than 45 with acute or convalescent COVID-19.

CDR3 amino acids: CAAGQGAYNSPLHF. CDR3 nucleotide sequence: TGTGCCGCTGGACAGGGTGCTTATAATTCACCCCTCCACTTT. V and J are TRBV6-5 and TRBJ1-6, with 8 bases that match TRBD1. The V gene's germline CDR1 is MNHEY and CDR2 SVGAGI. V was pared by 11 bases and J by 4 bases, with 7 bases of the junction left unmatched. The CDR3 spans 14 residues.